This TCR beta chain derives from a study of T cells after yellow fever vaccination. Study results and caveats: Shared CD4/CD8 clonotypes were a small share, likely from convergent recombination. It was the secondary response that reached its peak faster, day 5 versus 15, but it was weaker.

TCRdb re-derived calls from the 5' RACE reads in MiXCR, one entry per CDR3 protein. The sample lists some 300,000 distinct CDR3 sequences, approximately 10% occurring once. This clonotype was seen at least ten times. Its antigen is unidentified. CDR3 length: 16 residues. The junction had 5 bases not matched to a gene; V was cut back by 0 bases and J by 0 bases. Germline CDR1 reads SGHTA; CDR2 reads FQGTGA. The material was CD4+ T cells sorted from PBMCs, obtained 5 days after the yellow fever booster vaccination. This clonotype was obtained from a man between 18 and 29 years old who received the YFV17D yellow fever vaccine. The chain carries TRBV7-3 and TRBJ2-7; 7 nucleotides match TRBD2. CDR3 DNA sequence: TGTGCCAGCAGCTTAACCGCAGCGGGGAGCTCCTACGAGCAGTACTTC. Amino acids: CASSLTAAGSSYEQYF.